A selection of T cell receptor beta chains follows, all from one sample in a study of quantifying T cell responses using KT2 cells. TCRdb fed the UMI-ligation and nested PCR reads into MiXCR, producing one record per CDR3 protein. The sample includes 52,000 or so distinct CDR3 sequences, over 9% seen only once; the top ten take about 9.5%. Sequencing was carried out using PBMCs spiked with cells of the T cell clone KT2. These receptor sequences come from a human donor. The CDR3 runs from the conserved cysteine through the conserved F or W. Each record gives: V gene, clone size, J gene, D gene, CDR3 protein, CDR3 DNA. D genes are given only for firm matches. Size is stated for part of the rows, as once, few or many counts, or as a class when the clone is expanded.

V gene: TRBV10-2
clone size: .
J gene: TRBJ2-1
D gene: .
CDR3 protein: CASRDPGRGAQRSYNEQFF
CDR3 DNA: TGCGCCAGCAGAGATCCGGGACGGGGGGCGCAGCGCTCCTACAATGAGCAGTTCTTC

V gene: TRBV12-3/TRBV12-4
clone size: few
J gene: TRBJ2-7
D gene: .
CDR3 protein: CASSFEARSYEQYF
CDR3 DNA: TGTGCCAGCAGTTTTGAGGCTCGGAGCTACGAGCAGTACTTC

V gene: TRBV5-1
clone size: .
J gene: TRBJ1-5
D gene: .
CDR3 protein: CASSLAGLDEGPPQHF
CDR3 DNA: TGCGCCAGCAGCTTGGCTGGGCTCGACGAAGGGCCGCCCCAGCATTTT

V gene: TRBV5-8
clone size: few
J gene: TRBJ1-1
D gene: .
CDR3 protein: CASSNLPEAFF
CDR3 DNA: TGTGCCAGCAGCAATCTTCCTGAAGCTTTCTTT

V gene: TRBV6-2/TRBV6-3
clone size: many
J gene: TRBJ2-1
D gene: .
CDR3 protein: CASSGSGATNEQFF
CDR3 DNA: TGTGCCAGCAGTGGCAGCGGAGCTACAAATGAGCAGTTCTTC

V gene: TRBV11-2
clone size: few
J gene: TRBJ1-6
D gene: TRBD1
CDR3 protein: CASSEDRVTVPLHF
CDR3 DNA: TGTGCCAGCAGCGAGGACAGGGTCACAGTCCCCCTCCACTTT

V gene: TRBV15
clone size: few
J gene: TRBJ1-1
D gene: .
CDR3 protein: CATSRHTEAFF
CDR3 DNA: TGTGCCACCAGCAGACACACTGAAGCTTTCTTT

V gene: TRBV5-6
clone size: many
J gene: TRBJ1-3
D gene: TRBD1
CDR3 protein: CASSLWTGANSGNTIYF
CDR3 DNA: TGTGCCAGCAGCTTGTGGACAGGGGCCAACTCTGGAAACACCATATATTTT

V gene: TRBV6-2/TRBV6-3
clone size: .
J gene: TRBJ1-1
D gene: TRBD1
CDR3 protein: CASITLQGGGTEAFF
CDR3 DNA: TGTGCCAGCATCACGTTACAGGGGGGAGGCACTGAAGCTTTCTTT

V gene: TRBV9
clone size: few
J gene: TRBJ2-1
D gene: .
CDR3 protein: CASSAPEGAREQFF
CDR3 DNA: TGTGCCAGCAGCGCCCCCGAGGGCGCCCGTGAGCAGTTCTTC

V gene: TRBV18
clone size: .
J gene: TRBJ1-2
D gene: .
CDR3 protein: CASSPGRQISNYGYTF
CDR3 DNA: TGTGCCAGCTCACCAGGTCGGCAAATTTCTAACTATGGCTACACCTTC

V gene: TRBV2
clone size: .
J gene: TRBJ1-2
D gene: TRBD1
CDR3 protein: CAEGQGASGDGYNF
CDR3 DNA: TGTGCCGAAGGACAGGGGGCGTCGGGAGATGGCTACAACTTC

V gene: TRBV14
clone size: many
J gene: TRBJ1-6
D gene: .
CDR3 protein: CASSQGRENSPLHF
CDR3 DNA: TGTGCCAGCAGCCAAGGCAGGGAAAATTCACCCCTCCACTTT

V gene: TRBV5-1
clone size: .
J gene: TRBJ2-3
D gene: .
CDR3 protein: CASSLGSSDRLTDTQYF
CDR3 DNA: TGCGCCAGCAGCTTGGGTAGTTCAGACCGGTTGACAGATACGCAGTATTTT

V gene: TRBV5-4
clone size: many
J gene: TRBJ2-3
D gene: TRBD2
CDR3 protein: CASSSLDRGDVDTQYF
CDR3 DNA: TGTGCCAGCAGCTCGCTGGATCGGGGGGACGTAGATACGCAGTATTTT

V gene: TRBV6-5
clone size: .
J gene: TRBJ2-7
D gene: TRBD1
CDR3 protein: CASTKGRGGPYEQYF
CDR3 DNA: TGTGCCAGCACAAAGGGTAGAGGGGGCCCCTACGAGCAGTACTTC

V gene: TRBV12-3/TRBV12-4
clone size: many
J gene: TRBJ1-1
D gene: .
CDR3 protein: CASSFGTAEAFF
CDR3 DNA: TGTGCCAGCAGTTTCGGCACAGCCGAAGCTTTCTTT

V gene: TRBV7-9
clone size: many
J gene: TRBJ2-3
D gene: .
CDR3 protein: CASTGTDTQYF
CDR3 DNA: TGTGCCAGCACCGGGACAGATACGCAGTATTTT

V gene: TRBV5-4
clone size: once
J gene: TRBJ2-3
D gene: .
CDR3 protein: CASSGGSGTGDTQYF
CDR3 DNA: TGTGCCAGCAGCGGTGGTTCGGGGACTGGGGATACGCAGTATTTT

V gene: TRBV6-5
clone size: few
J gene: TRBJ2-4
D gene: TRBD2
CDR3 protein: CASSSPGGWGKNIQYF
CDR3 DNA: TGTGCCAGCAGTTCCCCGGGAGGTTGGGGCAAAAACATTCAGTACTTC

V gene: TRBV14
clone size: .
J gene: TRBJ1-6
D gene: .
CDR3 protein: CASSQGFSPLHF
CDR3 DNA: TGTGCCAGCAGCCAAGGGTTTTCACCCCTCCACTTT

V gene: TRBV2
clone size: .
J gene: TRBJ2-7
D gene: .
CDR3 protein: CASSQQGRYEQYF
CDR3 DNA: TGTGCCAGCAGTCAACAGGGACGTTACGAGCAGTACTTC

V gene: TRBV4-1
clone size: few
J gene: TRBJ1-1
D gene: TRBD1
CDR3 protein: CASSGLGQGPREAFF
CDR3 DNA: TGCGCCAGCAGCGGGCTGGGACAGGGCCCCCGAGAAGCTTTCTTT

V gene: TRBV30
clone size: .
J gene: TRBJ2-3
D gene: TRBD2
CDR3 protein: CAWSSSRTSVPSRSDTQYF
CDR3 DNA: TGTGCCTGGAGTTCCTCTCGGACTAGTGTTCCCTCCAGGTCAGATACGCAGTATTTT

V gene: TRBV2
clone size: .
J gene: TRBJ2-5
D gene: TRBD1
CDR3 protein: CASRGTGGSETQYF
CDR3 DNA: TGTGCCAGCAGGGGAACAGGGGGCAGTGAGACCCAGTACTTC

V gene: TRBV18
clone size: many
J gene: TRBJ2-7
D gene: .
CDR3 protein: CASSPTNTYEQYF
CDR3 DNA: TGTGCCAGCTCACCAACTAACACCTACGAGCAGTACTTC

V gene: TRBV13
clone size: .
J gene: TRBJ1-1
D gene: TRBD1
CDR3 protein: CASTQGGRLNTEAFF
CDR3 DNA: TGTGCCAGCACCCAAGGGGGCAGGCTGAACACTGAAGCTTTCTTT

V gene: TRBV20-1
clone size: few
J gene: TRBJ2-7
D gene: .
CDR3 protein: CSARSGQQYF
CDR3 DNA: TGCAGTGCTCGTTCAGGACAGCAGTACTTC

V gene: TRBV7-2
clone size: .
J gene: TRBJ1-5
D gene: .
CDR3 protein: CASQQSSNQPQHF
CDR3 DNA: TGTGCCAGCCAACAGAGTAGCAATCAGCCCCAGCATTTT

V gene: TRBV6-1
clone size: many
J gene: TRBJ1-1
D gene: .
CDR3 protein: CASSALGQGLPEAFF
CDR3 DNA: TGTGCCAGCAGTGCCCTAGGGCAAGGCCTGCCTGAAGCTTTCTTT

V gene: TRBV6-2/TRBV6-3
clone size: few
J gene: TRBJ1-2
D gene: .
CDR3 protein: CASSYWGDGYTF
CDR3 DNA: TGTGCCAGCAGTTACTGGGGAGATGGCTACACCTTC

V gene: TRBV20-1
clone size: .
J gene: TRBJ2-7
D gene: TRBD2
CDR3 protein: CSALSGSPIPEQYF
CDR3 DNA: TGCAGTGCTTTAAGCGGGAGTCCCATTCCCGAGCAGTACTTC

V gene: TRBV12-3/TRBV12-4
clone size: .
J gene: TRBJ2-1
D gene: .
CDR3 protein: CASSKTQDVFNEQFF
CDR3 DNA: TGTGCCAGCAGTAAAACTCAAGACGTATTCAATGAGCAGTTCTTC

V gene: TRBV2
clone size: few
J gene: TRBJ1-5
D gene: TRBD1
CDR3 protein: CASKPDRVSNQPQHF
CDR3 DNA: TGTGCCAGCAAGCCGGACAGGGTGAGCAATCAGCCCCAGCATTTT

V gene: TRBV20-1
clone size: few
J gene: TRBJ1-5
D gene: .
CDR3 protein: CSAGSKGQPQHF
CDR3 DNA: TGCAGTGCGGGGTCCAAAGGCCAGCCCCAGCATTTT